The rows below give T cell receptor beta chains drawn from one sample of a study of neoadjuvant anti-PD-1 for oral cavity cancer. Assay used: immunoSEQ multiplex PCR; TCRdb lists only in-frame clones, some missing. The sample records fewer than 70,000 clones, more than 65% being singletons. The specimen comprised PBMCs, sampled before nivolumab (anti-PD-1) treatment. The receptors stem from a person between 40 and 85 years old with oral cavity squamous cell carcinoma. Each CDR3 is given with its conserved first and last residue. The order of the fields is D gene, V gene, J gene, clone size, CDR3 protein, CDR3 DNA. The D gene is left open where the match is weak. Only some rows state a clone size, as once, few, many or a class for expanded clones.

>TRBD1|TRBV2|TRBJ2-3|once
CASFSRTTGDTMWGTQYF
TGTGCCAGTTTTTCCCGGACCACAGGGGATACTATGTGGGGTACGCAGTATTTT
>-|TRBV2|TRBJ1-3|-
CASRGGLGNTIYF
TGTGCCAGCAGGGGAGGACTTGGAAACACCATATATTTT
>TRBD2|TRBV7-2|TRBJ2-3|once
CASSRALAGGHGDTQYF
TGTGCCAGCAGCCGGGCACTAGCGGGGGGGCATGGAGATACGCAGTATTTT
>-|TRBV6-5|TRBJ2-7|-
CASSDSQGYEQYF
TGTGCCAGCAGTGATTCACAGGGCTACGAGCAGTACTTC
>-|TRBV6-5|TRBJ2-7|-
CASSYPEAGSYEQYF
TGTGCCAGCAGTTACCCCGAGGCGGGCTCCTACGAGCAGTACTTC
>-|TRBV30|TRBJ1-1|-
CAWKVMAVNTEAFF
TGTGCCTGGAAAGTTATGGCAGTAAACACTGAAGCTTTCTTT
>-|TRBV6-6|TRBJ1-5|-
CASSERHSNQPQHF
TGTGCCAGCAGCGAACGGCATAGCAATCAGCCCCAGCATTTT
>-|TRBV15|TRBJ1-1|-
CATSRDSLAAFF
TGTGCCACCAGCAGAGATTCTTTAGCAGCTTTCTTT
>-|TRBV18|TRBJ2-3|-
CASSPGQGGTDTQYF
TGTGCCAGCTCACCAGGGCAGGGGGGTACGGATACGCAGTATTTT
>TRBD1|TRBV6-5|TRBJ2-7|-
CASSQDREPSYEQYF
TGTGCCAGCAGCCAGGACAGGGAGCCATCCTACGAGCAGTACTTC
>-|TRBV6-5|TRBJ1-1|-
CASLLGGNTEAFF
TGTGCCAGTTTATTAGGAGGGAACACTGAAGCTTTCTTT
>TRBD1|TRBV28|TRBJ1-1|-
CASSLADRENTEAFF
TGTGCCAGCAGTTTGGCGGACAGGGAGAACACTGAAGCTTTCTTT
>TRBD2|TRBV15|TRBJ2-3|once
CATSSRVLAGSPTDTQYF
TGTGCCACCAGCAGTAGGGTTCTAGCGGGATCCCCCACAGATACGCAGTATTTT
>TRBD2|TRBV5-1|TRBJ2-7|-
CASSRLGSSRGNYEQYF
TGCGCCAGCAGCAGACTGGGGTCGTCGCGGGGGAACTACGAGCAGTACTTC
>-|TRBV5-6|TRBJ2-3|once
CASSARDTQYF
TGTGCCAGCAGCGCCAGAGATACGCAGTATTTT
>-|TRBV4-1|TRBJ2-7|-
CASSQEGDRLSYEQYF
TGCGCCAGCAGCCAAGAAGGCGACAGACTTTCCTACGAGCAGTACTTC
>-|TRBV6-1|TRBJ2-7|-
CASSEARGKGGYF
TGTGCCAGCAGTGAAGCAAGAGGGAAGGGGGGGTACTTC
>-|TRBV15|TRBJ1-2|-
CATSRVAAGDYGYTF
TGTGCCACCAGCAGAGTTGCCGCAGGGGACTATGGCTACACCTTC
>-|TRBV6-1|TRBJ2-3|-
CASSVGGSTDTQYF
TGTGCCAGCAGTGTCGGCGGCAGCACAGATACGCAGTATTTT
>-|TRBV28|TRBJ1-5|-
CASSGWNQPQHF
TGTGCCAGCAGCGGATGGAATCAGCCCCAGCATTTT
>-|TRBV11-3|TRBJ2-1|few
CASSLEAGLSYNEQFF
TGTGCCAGCAGCTTAGAGGCGGGACTCTCCTACAATGAGCAGTTCTTC
>-|TRBV21-1|TRBJ1-2|-
CASSKNGQMPGRHGYTF
TGTGCCAGCAGCAAAAATGGCCAAATGCCAGGGAGACATGGCTACACCTTC
>-|TRBV7-6|TRBJ2-2|-
CASSLEAQARMGTGELFF
TGTGCCAGCAGCTTAGAGGCTCAGGCGCGTATGGGCACCGGGGAGCTGTTTTTT
>-|TRBV9|TRBJ2-2|-
CASSVVGGWRGNTGELFF
TGTGCCAGCAGCGTAGTTGGAGGTTGGCGGGGGAACACCGGGGAGCTGTTTTTT
>TRBD2|TRBV4-1|TRBJ2-7|few
CASSQDGTSGVGEQYF
TGCGCCAGCAGCCAAGATGGGACTAGCGGGGTAGGGGAGCAGTACTTC
>-|TRBV5-1|TRBJ2-3|-
CASSSGLVTDTQYF
TGCGCCAGCAGCTCAGGACTTGTCACAGATACGCAGTATTTT
>-|TRBV2|TRBJ2-7|-
CASRVTSSYEQYF
TGTGCCAGCAGGGTGACTAGCTCCTACGAGCAGTACTTC
>-|TRBV1|TRBJ1-2|-
CTSSHLQGKYGYTF
TGCACCAGCAGCCACTTACAGGGGAAGTATGGCTACACCTTC
>-|TRBV5-1|TRBJ1-1|-
CASSLDGGRTTFF
TGCGCCAGCAGCTTGGACGGGGGCAGAACGACTTTCTTT
>-|TRBV5-6|TRBJ1-1|-
CASSLSDREAFF
TGTGCCAGCAGCTTGTCGGACAGAGAAGCTTTCTTT